The 7 T cell receptor beta chains below all came from one sample that was sequenced in a study of blood T cell repertoires in COVID-19 (dated by TCRdb to about 2020). Libraries were prepared through the immunoSEQ multiplex PCR assay. The clones in this table, taken by TCRdb from immuneACCESS, are in-frame only. Not every clone is retained; where verified, under half of the shortfall comes from an unresolved V gene, and the cause of the rest is unknown. The sample yields 170,000 or so clones; around nine tenths were counted once. Jointly, the top ten make up less than 3% of the sample. The sample consisted of peripheral blood. These receptors originate from a man aged 40-49 years with active or convalescent COVID-19.

The genes are TRBV19 and TRBJ2-3; D uncertain. Between the trimmed V and J ends, which lost 1 base and 10 bases, there was a span of 12 bases. CDR1 LNHDA and CDR2 SQIVND come from the germline V gene (reference sequence). The CDR3 loop spans 13 amino acids. CDR3 coding DNA: TGTGCCAGTAGTATAGGGCCAGAACGCCCGCAGTATTTT. It specifies CASSIGPERPQYF.

The gene calls are TRBV7-9 and TRBJ2-1, with no clear D. Germline assignment: CDR1 SEHNR and CDR2 FQNEAQ (reference sequence). V shed 8 bases and J shed 6 bases, with 11 bases lying between them. This CDR3 region has 12 residues. The CDR3 is CASHVYPNEQFF. CDR3 nucleotide sequence: TGTGCCAGCCATGTCTACCCCAATGAGCAGTTCTTC. Full variable domain (missing parts from reference TRBV7-9 and TRBJ2-1): DTGVSQNPRHKITKRGQNVTFRCDPISEHNRLYWYRQTLGQGPEFLTYFQNEAQLEKSRLLSDRFSAERPKGSFSTLEIQRTEQGDSAMYLCASHVYPNEQFFGPGTRLTVL.

The chain links TRBV28 to TRBJ2-7, with 15 nucleotides matching TRBD2. Germline assignment: CDR1 MDHEN and CDR2 SYDVKM. J was trimmed by 4 bases and V by 5 bases; bases with no gene match: 9. This CDR3 spans 17 amino acids. CDR3 nucleotides: TGTGCCAGCAGTCCCAACCTAGGACTAGCGGGGGGGTACGAGCAGTACTTC. Translated: CASSPNLGLAGGYEQYF.

The chain combines TRBV7-9 with TRBJ1-1, with 9 positions matching TRBD1. Germline CDR1 SEHNR, CDR2 FQNEAQ (reference sequence). This CDR3 comprises 16 residues. Trimming cost V 6 bases and J 1 base; bases outside gene matches: 9. The CDR3 nucleotides are TGTGCCAGCAGTTTCACAGGGGGCCGATCGAACACTGAAGCTTTCTTT. Its protein product is CASSFTGGRSNTEAFF.

The rearrangement links TRBV5-6 to TRBJ2-5, with TRBD2 matching over 12 bases. The CDR3 consists of 16 residues. The ends lost 1 base at V and 2 bases at J; junction bases unmatched: 3. From germline, CDR1 is SGHDT and CDR2 YYEEEE. The CDR3, as DNA: TGTGCCAGCAGCTTGCCTAGCGGGGGGGGTCAAGAGACCCAGTACTTC. Amino acid sequence: CASSLPSGGGQETQYF.

This rearrangement joins TRBV5-1 to TRBJ2-3; no definite D call. Germline V gene sequence: CDR1 SGHRS, CDR2 YFSETQ. V lost 2 bases to trimming and J lost 0 bases, with 13 bases between them. CDR3 length: 16 residues. The chain's CDR3 is CASSLSRLTSTDTQYF. The CDR3 DNA reads as TGCGCCAGCAGCTTAAGCCGCTTAACGAGCACAGATACGCAGTATTTT.

This clone was observed a single time. V gene TRBV19 combines with J gene TRBJ2-1, with TRBD1 identical over 7 bases. The junction had 6 bases not matched to a gene; V was cut back by 0 bases and J by 4 bases. Looked up from germline, CDR1 is LNHDA and CDR2 is SQIVND (reference sequence). CDR3 size: 16 residues. The CDR3 sequence: CASSIEKGGAYNEQFF. CDR3 sequence (DNA): TGTGCCAGTAGTATAGAGAAAGGGGGCGCGTACAATGAGCAGTTCTTC.